The next 16 T cell receptor beta chains were all read from a single sample in a study of T cells after somatic rescue of genetic block. Sequenced by immunoSEQ multiplex PCR; TCRdb stores in-frame clones only, minus some. The data show 9,500 to 15,000 clones, roughly 73% seen once. The specimen sequenced was peripheral blood mononuclear cells (PBMCs). The receptors shown here come from a boy younger than 18.

The rearrangement joins TRBV7-9 to TRBJ1-2; 11 positions match TRBD1. The CDR3 has 17 residues. Germline CDR1 SEHNR, CDR2 FQNEAQ (reference sequence). J gave up 4 bases and V 5 bases, and 12 bases lay outside the gene matches. The CDR3 here is CASSPPPGQGGGYGYTF. In DNA, the CDR3 is TGTGCCAGCAGCCCTCCCCCGGGACAGGGGGGGGGCTATGGCTACACCTTC. Full variable domain (outside the CDR3, taken from reference TRBV7-9 and TRBJ1-2): DTGVSQNPRHKITKRGQNVTFRCDPISEHNRLYWYRQTLGQGPEFLTYFQNEAQLEKSRLLSDRFSAERPKGSFSTLEIQRTEQGDSAMYLCASSPPPGQGGGYGYTFGSGTRLTVV.

The chain uses TRBV23-1 and TRBJ1-4; a possible D gene is TRBD1 (6 bases). TRBV23-1 is an open reading frame, and its role is uncertain. V shed 0 bases and J shed 8 bases, with 13 bases lying between them. This CDR3 is built from 15 residues. The CDR3, as DNA: TGCGCCAGCAGTCAATCACAGGGCATGGGGGAAAAACTGTTTTTT. Protein sequence: CASSQSQGMGEKLFF.

V is TRBV6-5 and J is TRBJ1-5, with 9 bases identical to TRBD1. There are 14 residues in the CDR3. With 6 bases clipped from V and 4 bases from J, the junction kept 4 bases outside the gene matches. The germline V gene has CDR1 MNHEY and CDR2 SVGAGI. This chain's CDR3 is CASSPGTGNQPQHF. The CDR3 region has the DNA TGTGCCAGCAGCCCCGGGACAGGGAATCAGCCCCAGCATTTT.

The V and J genes are TRBV28 and TRBJ1-1; D remains unclear. The CDR3 length is 12 residues. Trimming took 6 bases from V and 7 from J, leaving 12 bases between them. In germline, CDR1 is MDHEN, CDR2 SYDVKM. CDR3 nucleotide sequence: TGTGCCAGCAGCTCACAATGGAGTGAAGCTTTCTTT. Translation: CASSSQWSEAFF.

The V gene is TRBV7-4, the J gene TRBJ1-5; 7 nucleotides agree with TRBD1. The CDR3 sequence is 15 residues long. The ends lost 5 bases at V and 5 bases at J; junction bases unmatched: 9. The germline gives CDR1 SGHVT, CDR2 SQSDAQ. The DNA of the CDR3 is TGTGCCAGCAGCCACCCGACAGGGAATCATCAGCCCCAGCATTTT. Protein: CASSHPTGNHQPQHF.

This chain connects TRBV7-9 to TRBJ1-1; D not resolved. The CDR3 spans 17 residues. Trimming took 4 bases from V and 3 from J, leaving 21 bases between them. Per germline, CDR1 SEHNR and CDR2 FQNEAQ (reference sequence). The CDR3 protein is CASSYRRVVRVDTEAFF. The CDR3 DNA is TGTGCCAGCAGCTACCGTCGGGTGGTGAGAGTGGACACTGAAGCTTTCTTT. Based on the CDR3 plus reference TRBV7-9 and TRBJ1-1, the full variable domain is DTGVSQNPRHKITKRGQNVTFRCDPISEHNRLYWYRQTLGQGPEFLTYFQNEAQLEKSRLLSDRFSAERPKGSFSTLEIQRTEQGDSAMYLCASSYRRVVRVDTEAFFGQGTRLTVV.

CDR3 bases: TGTGCCAGCAGTTTTTTCCCCCGGCGAGGTGAGCAGTTCTTC. Amino acids: CASSFFPRRGEQFF. V usage is TRBV28 and J usage is TRBJ2-1; D is uncertain. The germline gives CDR1 MDHEN, CDR2 SYDVKM. Trimming left V 3 bases short and J 9 bases short, with 15 bases between. The CDR3 runs 14 residues.

This clone has a handful of counts. The chain recombines TRBV5-1 with TRBJ2-7, with 7 bases fitting TRBD2. The CDR3 covers 15 residues. Trimming removed 4 bases from V and 2 bases from J; junction bases left unmatched: 9. The germline CDR1 and CDR2 sequences are SGHRS and YFSETQ. The DNA for the CDR3 is TGCGCCAGCAGCCGTTTGCAGGGAGGGACCTACGAGCAGTACTTC. This gives the protein CASSRLQGGTYEQYF.

The chain employs TRBV9 and TRBJ2-1; D gene ambiguous. V lost 1 base and J 0 bases, leaving 8 bases between the germline ends. Looked up from germline, CDR1 is SGDLS and CDR2 is YYNGEE. This CDR3 has 15 amino acids. DNA for the CDR3: TGTGCCAGCAGCGTATATAGTAGCTCCTACAATGAGCAGTTCTTC. This sequence encodes CASSVYSSSYNEQFF.

The rearrangement joins TRBV7-3 to TRBJ2-7; 16 positions match TRBD2. CDR1 and CDR2 from the germline V gene are SGHTA and FQGTGA. CDR3 length: 19 amino acids. Trimming removed 6 bases from V and 1 base from J; junction bases left unmatched: 12. The CDR3 nucleotides are TGTGCCAGCAGTTATACCGGGACTAGCGGGAGGGCCAGGTCCTACGAGCAGTACTTC. It is translated as CASSYTGTSGRARSYEQYF.

The chain recombines TRBV9 with TRBJ2-3; the match to TRBD2 covers 9 bases. Per germline, CDR1 SGDLS and CDR2 YYNGEE. The J segment lost 6 bases and the V segment lost 0 bases, leaving 8 bases of the junction unmatched. The CDR3 contains 16 residues. In DNA, the CDR3 is TGTGCCAGCAGCGTAGGGTGGACTAGCGTGGGGGATACGCAGTATTTT. Translated, it gives CASSVGWTSVGDTQYF.

This clone was seen more than once but under ten times. The CDR3 loop is CASSPQGQPTDTQYF. The CDR3 region has the DNA TGTGCCAGCAGTCCTCAAGGACAGCCCACAGATACGCAGTATTTT. V gene TRBV6-4 combines with J gene TRBJ2-3; D is perhaps TRBD1 (6 bases). V lost 5 bases and J lost 2, with 14 bases in between. The CDR3 totals 15 residues. Per the germline V gene, CDR1 is MRHNA and CDR2 is SNTAGT.

The CDR3 coding sequence is TGCGCCAGCAGCCTAGGACAGGGGGCCGCCTCTGGAAACACCATATATTTT. Its translation is CASSLGQGAASGNTIYF. The chain employs TRBV5-1 and TRBJ1-3; TRBD1 matches at 11 bases. CDR3 length equals 17 residues. CDR1 SGHRS and CDR2 YFSETQ come from the germline V gene. The V gene end was trimmed by 4 bases and the J gene end by 0 bases; junction bases not matched to a gene: 6.

The genes are TRBV18 and TRBJ1-6, with 7 positions matching TRBD1. Germline CDR1 and CDR2: KGHSH and LQKENI. This CDR3 comprises 14 residues. The trim removed 2 bases at V and 8 bases at J, leaving 3 bases unmatched. CDR3 bases: TGTGCCAGCTCACCAGAGACAGGGTATTCACCCCTCCACTTT. This sequence encodes CASSPETGYSPLHF.

The rearrangement joins TRBV28 to TRBJ1-5; D not resolved. The CDR3 length is 13 residues. Germline CDR1 and CDR2: MDHEN and SYDVKM. V lost 6 bases and J lost 3, with 9 bases in between. In nucleotides, the CDR3 is TGTGCCAGCAGAACAGTCCCCAATCAGCCCCAGCATTTT. This gives the protein CASRTVPNQPQHF.

The rearrangement uses TRBV5-5 and TRBJ1-1; 9 nucleotides align to TRBD1. Looked up from germline, CDR1 is SGHKS and CDR2 is YYEKEE (reference sequence). This CDR3 is built from 16 residues. The junction had 5 bases not matched to a gene; V was cut back by 0 bases and J by 2 bases. CDR3 sequence: CASSLVGDRVNTEAFF. The CDR3 DNA follows: TGTGCCAGCAGCTTGGTCGGGGACAGGGTTAACACTGAAGCTTTCTTT. Filled out from reference TRBV5-5 and TRBJ1-1, the complete variable domain reads DAGVTQSPTHLIKTRGQQVTLRCSPISGHKSVSWYQQVLGQGPQFIFQYYEKEERGRGNFPDRFSARQFPNYSSELNVNALLLGDSALYLCASSLVGDRVNTEAFFGQGTRLTVV.